Presented here are 3 T cell receptor beta chains from one specimen sequenced in a study of T cell responses to AZD1222 COVID-19 vaccine. Clones were sequenced by immunoSEQ multiplex PCR, and TCRdb holds only the in-frame ones, with some missing. The table shows some 69,000 clones, with approximately 82% occurring only once. The sequenced sample was peripheral blood, obtained 28 days after the second AZD1222 dose. Receptors originate from an adult who received the AZD1222 COVID-19 vaccine.

The chain employs TRBV7-9 and TRBJ1-6; D ambiguous. The germline gives CDR1 SEHNR, CDR2 FQNEAQ (reference sequence). The CDR3 is made up of 13 amino acids. V lost 8 bases, J lost 8 bases, and 13 bases lay in between. The CDR3 sequence is CASGLGSDSPLHF. For the CDR3, the DNA is TGTGCCAGCGGTTTGGGATCAGATTCACCCCTCCACTTT.

J is TRBJ2-7 and V is TRBV6-4, with 16 bases matching TRBD2. Germline CDR1 and CDR2: MRHNA and SNTAGT. This CDR3 region has 18 residues. The V gene end was trimmed by 2 bases and the J gene end by 2 bases; junction bases not matched to a gene: 6. This chain's CDR3 is CASSDLPGLAGGPYEQYF. CDR3 nucleotide sequence: TGTGCCAGCAGTGACCTCCCGGGACTAGCGGGAGGGCCCTACGAGCAGTACTTC.

The V gene is TRBV3-1 (or the pseudogene TRBV3-2), the J gene TRBJ2-7; TRBD2 matches 12 bases. V trimming: 4 bases; J trimming: 3 bases; junction bases outside the gene matches: 7. Germline V CDR1 and CDR2: LGHDT, YNNKEL (reference sequence). This CDR3 comprises 16 residues. CDR3 residues: CASSPRGLAGFYEQYF. In nucleotides, the CDR3 is TGTGCCAGCAGCCCCCGAGGACTAGCGGGGTTCTACGAGCAGTACTTC.